Following are 10 T cell receptor beta chains from one sample sequenced in a study of CD4 T cells in relation to SARS-CoV-2 and coronaviruses. These receptors' antigens are unknown. Before the COVID-19 pandemic, during about 2010-2019, CD4+ T cells were taken from unexposed donors. CD4+ T cells were isolated from the cells after more than nine days of culture. Method: immunoSEQ multiplex PCR; TCRdb's copy keeps in-frame clones and lacks some. The repertoire holds about 20,000 clones, with about three quarters as singletons. Sequencing was carried out using CD4+ T cells from PBMCs, cultured in vitro. The receptors stem from a human donor in good health.

This clone was seen only a few times. The chain is built from TRBV7-8 and TRBJ1-6; TRBD1 might be the D (6 bases). The germline V gene encodes CDR1 SGHVS and CDR2 FQNEAQ. The CDR3 contains 16 residues. Trimming cost V 9 bases and J 0 bases, with 15 bases left between them. The CDR3 sequence: CASEETGSSYNSPLHF. Here the CDR3 DNA reads TGTGCCAGTGAGGAGACAGGAAGCTCCTATAATTCACCCCTCCACTTT.

The V call is TRBV6-5, the J call TRBJ2-2, with 9 bases fitting TRBD1. V gave up 5 bases and J gave up 5 bases; unmatched junction bases: 6. The CDR3 has 15 amino acids. CDR1 is MNHEY and CDR2 is SVGAGI in the germline V gene. For the CDR3, the DNA is TGTGCCAGCAGTCTCACAGGGGGCAGTACCGGGGAGCTGTTTTTT. This sequence encodes CASSLTGGSTGELFF.

The chain carries TRBV6-5 and TRBJ1-2, with D perhaps TRBD1 (5 bases). V dropped 7 bases and J dropped 1 base, with 16 bases sitting between them. CDR1 and CDR2 from the germline V gene are MNHEY and SVGAGI. The CDR3 has 15 amino acids. CDR3: CASIDNQGGNYGYTF. The CDR3 DNA reads TGTGCCAGCATCGATAATCAGGGTGGTAACTATGGCTACACCTTC.

This clone was seen a few times. The V call is TRBV28, the J call TRBJ1-5; perhaps TRBD1 as D (5 bases). V lost 5 bases to trimming and J lost 7 bases, with 12 bases between them. There are 13 residues in the CDR3. Germline V gene data show CDR1 as MDHEN and CDR2 as SYDVKM. The CDR3 DNA sequence: TGTGCCAGCAGTGGGGGGGTGGGCCAGCCCCAGCATTTT. Translating it yields CASSGGVGQPQHF.

The V gene is TRBV4-2, the J gene TRBJ2-7, with 8 bases fitting TRBD2. The CDR3 is made up of 16 amino acids. Germline V gives CDR1 LGHNA, CDR2 YNFKEQ. V trimming: 0 bases; J trimming: 7 bases; junction bases outside the gene matches: 11. In nucleotides, the CDR3 is TGTGCCAGCAGCCAAGATTGGCGAGCGGGAGAGGGTGAGCAGTACTTC. Amino acid sequence: CASSQDWRAGEGEQYF.

The chain joins TRBV27 to TRBJ2-7; D gene ambiguous. V lost 6 bases and J 5 bases, leaving 20 bases between the germline ends. CDR3 size: 15 residues. The germline gives CDR1 MNHEY, CDR2 SMNVEV (reference sequence). The CDR3 bases are TGTGCCAGCAGCCCTCGCCCGTGGGGTTGGAACGAGCAGTACTTC. Translated, it gives CASSPRPWGWNEQYF.

This clone was seen only a few times. The V and J genes are TRBV27 and TRBJ1-4, with D possibly matching TRBD1 (6 bases). The CDR3 loop spans 16 amino acids. Trimming shortened V by 3 bases and J by 3 bases, and 14 bases separated the two germline ends. Per germline, CDR1 MNHEY and CDR2 SMNVEV (reference sequence). The CDR3, as DNA: TGTGCCAGCAGTTTGGGGCCAGGGGCGGCTAATGAAAAACTGTTTTTT. This translates into CASSLGPGAANEKLFF. The whole variable domain, filled in from reference TRBV27 and TRBJ1-4, reads EAQVTQNPRYLITVTGKKLTVTCSQNMNHEYMSWYRQDPGLGLRQIYYSMNVEVTDKGDVPEGYKVSRKEKRNFPLILESPSPNQTSLYFCASSLGPGAANEKLFFGSGTQLSVL.

This chain links TRBV5-1 with TRBJ2-4; tentative D call: TRBD2 (6 bases). The V gene lost 1 base and the J gene lost 2 bases, with 16 bases spanning the gap. The CDR3 is 17 amino acids. Per the germline V gene, CDR1 is SGHRS and CDR2 is YFSETQ. CDR3 amino acids: CASSLNAAGSSKNIQYF. The CDR3 DNA reads TGCGCCAGCAGCTTGAACGCGGCGGGATCATCCAAAAACATTCAGTACTTC.

The J gene is TRBJ2-7, the V gene TRBV6-1; tentative D call: TRBD2 (6 bases). Germline V CDR1 and CDR2: MNHNS, SASEGT. V was cut by 3 bases and J by 3 bases, with 12 bases left in between. This CDR3 spans 14 amino acids. CDR3 bases: TGTGCCAGCAGTGAGCGGGATCCCTTCTACGAGCAGTACTTC. Translating it yields CASSERDPFYEQYF.

The chain links TRBV25-1 to TRBJ1-2; 8 bases map to TRBD1. Looked up from germline, CDR1 is MGHDK and CDR2 is SYGVNS. The length of the CDR3 is 13 residues. V lost 5 bases and J lost 4; bases outside the gene matches: 3. The CDR3 sequence is CASSSGQGYGYTF. The CDR3 DNA reads as TGTGCCAGCAGTTCTGGACAGGGCTATGGCTACACCTTC.